What follows are 30 T cell receptor beta chains derived from one specimen sequenced in a study of T cells in Graves' hyperthyroidism and ophthalmopathy. What was amplified from RNA transcripts were TCR beta CDR3 regions. In the first-round RT-PCR of the TCR CDR3, the HTBI primer set was used. TCRdb re-called the multiplex PCR reads through MiXCR, storing one row per CDR3 protein. The table has roughly 300,000 distinct CDR3 sequences, approximately 26% seen once. Material for sequencing was blood. These receptors all stem from a man between 35 and 55 years old with Graves' hyperthyroidism that later progressed to Graves' ophthalmopathy.

The J gene is TRBJ1-1, the V gene TRBV6-1; D remains ambiguous. The CDR3 covers 11 residues. CDR1 is MNHNS, CDR2 SASEGT, per germline. V gave up 5 bases and J gave up 8 bases, with 9 bases separating them. CDR3 sequence reads: CASSPSQEAFF. CDR3 DNA sequence: TGTGCCAGCAGTCCTTCCCAGGAAGCTTTCTTT.

This clonotype was counted a few times. The chain is built from TRBV6-1 and TRBJ1-1; D gene unclear. In germline, CDR1 is MNHNS, CDR2 SASEGT. The CDR3 runs 14 residues. V dropped 7 bases and J dropped 1 base, with 13 bases sitting between them. The DNA of the CDR3 is TGTGCCAGCACCGCACTAACCGGGAACACTGAAGCTTTCTTT. It encodes CASTALTGNTEAFF.

This clonotype has at least ten counts. The chain links TRBV6-5 to TRBJ2-4; D is possibly TRBD2 (6 bases). The CDR3 has 17 amino acids. CDR1 is MNHEY, CDR2 SVGAGI, per germline. V lost 4 bases and J 3 bases, leaving 19 bases between the germline ends. The CDR3 loop reads CASSSTLGRTDKNIQYF. For the CDR3, the DNA is TGTGCCAGCAGTTCGACCCTCGGGAGAACGGACAAAAACATTCAGTACTTC.

V is TRBV28 and J is TRBJ1-1; no clear D gene. In germline, CDR1 is MDHEN, CDR2 SYDVKM. V lost 8 bases and J lost 0, with 16 bases in between. The CDR3 contains 15 residues. This CDR3 reads CASYGPDRMNTEAFF. CDR3 DNA: TGTGCCAGCTATGGTCCGGACCGCATGAACACTGAAGCTTTCTTT.

This clonotype was counted at least ten times. The V gene is TRBV11-2, the J gene TRBJ1-1, with D possibly being TRBD1 (5 bases). The CDR3 contains 15 residues. Germline-derived CDR1 and CDR2 are SGHAT and FQNNGV. Trimming removed 5 bases at V and 10 bases at J, with 23 bases between. In DNA, the CDR3 is TGTGCCAGCAGCCTAACCCCGGGGGTTGGCTCGGGAGCTTTCTTT. Translating gives CASSLTPGVGSGAFF.

This clonotype has a count of ten or more. The chain combines TRBV5-1 with TRBJ2-3; no firm D call. Germline CDR1 SGHRS, CDR2 YFSETQ. Trimming pared 0 bases from V and 0 bases from J, leaving 5 bases between. The CDR3 contains 14 residues. CDR3 loop: CASSLADSTDTQYF. The DNA for the CDR3 is TGCGCCAGCAGCTTGGCCGACAGCACAGATACGCAGTATTTT. Combining the CDR3 with reference TRBV5-1 and TRBJ2-3 gives the whole variable domain KAGVTQTPRYLIKTRGQQVTLSCSPISGHRSVSWYQQTPGQGLQFLFEYFSETQRNKGNFPGRFSGRQFSNSRSEMNVSTLELGDSALYLCASSLADSTDTQYFGPGTRLTVL.

The chain joins TRBV6-1 to TRBJ2-7, with 7 bases aligning to TRBD1. The CDR3 extends over 14 amino acids. Germline V gene sequence: CDR1 MNHNS, CDR2 SASEGT. The V gene end was trimmed by 4 bases and the J gene end by 1 base; junction bases not matched to a gene: 4. CDR3 DNA: TGTGCCAGCAGTGGTAGGACAGGATCCTACGAGCAGTACTTC. This translates into CASSGRTGSYEQYF.

There are a few counts of this clonotype. The gene calls are TRBV4-1 and TRBJ2-5; D is uncertain. The CDR3 runs 18 residues. V was cut by 0 bases and J by 2 bases, with 19 bases left in between. CDR1 and CDR2 (germline): MGHRA, YSYEKL. The CDR3 nucleotides read TGCGCCAGCAGCCAAGAGGAGTCGGCAGGCAACCCGCAAGAGACCCAGTACTTC. Protein sequence: CASSQEESAGNPQETQYF.

The table lists this clonotype with many counts. The chain joins TRBV5-1 to TRBJ2-7; 8 bases are shared with TRBD2. The germline V gene encodes CDR1 SGHRS and CDR2 YFSETQ. With V trimmed by 1 base and J by 1 base, 19 bases remained unmatched. This CDR3 region has 20 residues. This chain's CDR3 is CASSLPPWRSGDRPSYEQYF. CDR3 sequence (DNA): TGCGCCAGCAGCTTGCCCCCTTGGCGTAGCGGGGATCGCCCATCCTACGAGCAGTACTTC.

This clonotype occurred many times. This rearrangement joins TRBV10-3 to TRBJ1-1; possibly TRBD1 for D (5 bases). The CDR3 is made up of 14 amino acids. Germline V gene data show CDR1 as ENHRY and CDR2 as SYGVKD. V was shortened by 0 bases and J by 5 bases, with 10 bases between the two germline ends. CDR3 nucleotides: TGTGCCATCAGTGAGTCTTCAGGGCGTACTGAAGCTTTCTTT. Translated, it gives CAISESSGRTEAFF.

This clonotype was counted a few times. The gene calls are TRBV20-1 and TRBJ1-5; TRBD1 matches 9 bases. V lost 4 bases to trimming and J lost 0 bases; unmatched junction nucleotides: 4. CDR1 is DFQATT and CDR2 is SNEGSKA in the germline V gene (reference sequence). This CDR3 is built from 15 residues. This CDR3 is CSAKPGQGSNQPQHF. DNA of the CDR3: TGCAGTGCTAAACCGGGACAGGGTAGCAATCAGCCCCAGCATTTT.

In its sample, this clonotype was seen many times. The chain employs TRBV11-2 and TRBJ2-7; no firm D call. The CDR3 length is 14 residues. Germline V gene lookup returns CDR1 SGHAT and CDR2 FQNNGV. With 1 base removed from V and 0 bases from J, the gap between germline ends came to 7 bases. DNA for the CDR3: TGTGCCAGCAGCTTAGGATCTCTCTCCTACGAGCAGTACTTC. This encodes CASSLGSLSYEQYF.

This clonotype was recorded at least ten times. This chain joins TRBV24-1 and TRBJ2-2; 7 bases line up with TRBD1. CDR3 length: 15 amino acids. With V trimmed by 4 bases and J by 1 base, 2 bases remained unmatched. CDR1 and CDR2 from the germline V gene are KGHDR and SFDVKD. Written as DNA, the CDR3 is TGTGCCACCAGTGAGAGGACAGGGAACACCGGGGAGCTGTTTTTT. Translating it yields CATSERTGNTGELFF.

Ten or more counts support this clonotype. The chain uses TRBV13 and TRBJ1-1, with D tentatively TRBD1 (6 bases). Trimming cost V 5 bases and J 4 bases, with 14 bases left between them. Germline V gene sequence: CDR1 PRHDT, CDR2 FYEKMQ (reference sequence). This CDR3 is built from 14 residues. The CDR3 coding sequence is TGTGCCAGCAGCCCCGACGGAGGGGGCACTGAAGCTTTCTTT. This encodes CASSPDGGGTEAFF.

This clonotype was seen at least ten times. V gene TRBV20-1 combines with J gene TRBJ2-7; 13 nucleotides align to TRBD2. V was clipped by 0 bases and J by 2 bases; unmatched bases: 4. The CDR3 has 16 residues. CDR1 is DFQATT and CDR2 is SNEGSKA in the germline V gene (reference sequence). In DNA, the CDR3 is TGCAGTGCTAGAGAGGGGACTAGCGGGATCCCCTACGAGCAGTACTTC. Protein sequence: CSAREGTSGIPYEQYF.

In this sample, this clonotype turned up many times. The junction differs from germline at one of its ends, possibly a read error. This chain uses TRBV5-1 with TRBJ1-2; D might be TRBD1 (6 bases). Germline CDR1 SGHRS, CDR2 YFSETQ. CDR3 size: 14 residues. The CDR3 region has the DNA TGCGCCAGCAGCACAACGACAGGTGTCTATAGCTACACCTTC. It is translated as CASSTTTGVYSYTF.

The V and J genes are TRBV6-4 and TRBJ1-5; 9 nucleotides align to TRBD1. Trimming cost V 7 bases and J 0 bases; bases outside gene matches: 22. Germline lookup yields CDR1 MRHNA and CDR2 SNTAGT. This CDR3 spans 21 amino acids. This CDR3 reads CASTPTGQGFWYGASNQPQHF. Written as DNA, the CDR3 is TGTGCCAGCACACCAACGGGACAGGGATTCTGGTACGGTGCTAGCAATCAGCCCCAGCATTTT.

The sample holds many counts of this clonotype. This rearrangement joins TRBV5-1 to TRBJ2-7; D is undetermined. V lost 0 bases to trimming and J lost 5 bases, with 12 bases between them. This CDR3 has 14 amino acids. The germline CDR1 and CDR2 sequences are SGHRS and YFSETQ. The CDR3 DNA reads as TGCGCCAGCAGCTTGGCCGGGCAGTCGGACGAGCAGTACTTC. This gives the protein CASSLAGQSDEQYF. Looking up the rest from reference TRBV5-1 and TRBJ2-7 gives the full variable domain: KAGVTQTPRYLIKTRGQQVTLSCSPISGHRSVSWYQQTPGQGLQFLFEYFSETQRNKGNFPGRFSGRQFSNSRSEMNVSTLELGDSALYLCASSLAGQSDEQYFGPGTRLTVT.

This clonotype was seen repeatedly, ten times or more. The chain uses TRBV7-3 and TRBJ1-1, with 9 nucleotides matching TRBD1. The ends lost 5 bases at V and 0 bases at J; junction bases unmatched: 7. CDR1 is SGHTA, CDR2 FQGTGA, per germline. The CDR3 is 16 amino acids. The CDR3 nucleotides are TGTGCCAGCAGCCGCACAGGGGGCGGGATGAACACTGAAGCTTTCTTT. Amino acids: CASSRTGGGMNTEAFF. The full variable domain, in which reference TRBV7-3 and TRBJ1-1 provide the parts outside the CDR3, is GAGVSQTPSNKVTEKGKYVELRCDPISGHTALYWYRQSLGQGPEFLIYFQGTGAADDSGLPNDRFFAVRPEGSVSTLKIQRTERGDSAVYLCASSRTGGGMNTEAFFGQGTRLTVV.

The gene calls are TRBV6-1 and TRBJ2-5; D remains ambiguous. V shed 4 bases and J shed 3 bases, with 6 bases lying between them. The germline gives CDR1 MNHNS, CDR2 SASEGT. The CDR3 is 12 amino acids. The CDR3 region is CASSVDKETQYF. As DNA, the CDR3 is TGTGCCAGCAGTGTAGATAAAGAGACCCAGTACTTC.

In its sample, this clonotype was seen many times. This rearrangement joins TRBV27 to TRBJ1-5; D gene unclear. The CDR3 has 13 residues. The V and J ends lost 5 bases and 4 bases respectively, with 9 bases between them. Germline lookup yields CDR1 MNHEY and CDR2 SMNVEV (reference sequence). The CDR3 nucleotides are TGTGCCAGCAGTCCGTCCTCGAATCAGCCCCAGCATTTT. It yields the protein CASSPSSNQPQHF.

This clonotype was seen at least ten times. CDR3 loop: CSARREGPYEQYF. For the CDR3, the DNA is TGCAGTGCTAGGCGGGAGGGCCCCTACGAGCAGTACTTC. The chain recombines TRBV20-1 with TRBJ2-7, with TRBD2 identical over 9 bases. The CDR3 contains 13 residues. The germline CDR1 and CDR2 sequences are DFQATT and SNEGSKA (reference sequence). Germline trimming cut 3 bases from V and 2 bases from J; bases unmatched to any gene: 2.

This clonotype was observed many times. The junction departs from germline at one end; a sequencing error may be responsible. The chain recombines TRBV20-1 with TRBJ1-1, with D possibly being TRBD1 (5 bases). CDR1 is DFQATT, CDR2 SNEGSKA, per germline (reference sequence). There are 13 residues in the CDR3. In DNA, the CDR3 is TGCAGTGCTGGAGACAGTATGAACACTGAAGCTTTCTTT. Protein sequence: CSAGDSMNTEAFF.

This clonotype was detected ten times or more. The rearrangement uses TRBV18 and TRBJ1-2, with 7 nucleotides matching TRBD1. CDR1 is KGHSH and CDR2 is LQKENI in the germline V gene. V trimming: 3 bases; J trimming: 2 bases; junction bases outside the gene matches: 3. The CDR3 is 14 amino acids. CDR3 sequence: CASSPVTGNYGYTF. The CDR3 DNA sequence: TGTGCCAGCTCACCGGTGACAGGGAACTATGGCTACACCTTC.

Many counts were recorded for this clonotype. The rearrangement uses TRBV20-1 and TRBJ1-5; D gene ambiguous. Trimming stripped 0 bases from V and 4 bases from J, with 10 bases between. Germline assignment: CDR1 DFQATT and CDR2 SNEGSKA (reference sequence). This CDR3 contains 14 residues. This chain's CDR3 is CSARDLVGNQPQHF. The CDR3 nucleotides are TGCAGTGCTAGAGATCTAGTCGGGAATCAGCCCCAGCATTTT.

In this sample, this clonotype turned up many times. This chain uses TRBV30 with TRBJ2-2; 14 bases line up with TRBD2. CDR1 and CDR2 from the germline V gene are GTSNPN and SVGIG (reference sequence). J lost 4 bases, V lost 5 bases, and 9 bases had no gene match. There are 17 residues in the CDR3. The CDR3 DNA reads TGTGCCTGGGACCCGGGACTAGCGGGAGTTGGCACCGGGGAGCTGTTTTTT. The encoded protein is CAWDPGLAGVGTGELFF.

The J gene is TRBJ2-5, the V gene TRBV11-1; 10 nucleotides agree with TRBD2. V was pared by 1 base and J by 5 bases, with 16 bases of the junction left unmatched. In germline, CDR1 is SGHAT, CDR2 FQDESV (reference sequence). The CDR3 has 19 residues. The DNA of the CDR3 is TGTGCCAGCAGCTTAGATGATACAGCGGGAGGGCCCATTTGGGAGACCCAGTACTTC. Amino acid sequence: CASSLDDTAGGPIWETQYF.

The chain couples TRBV7-3 to TRBJ2-7; possibly TRBD1 for D (6 bases). Germline V CDR1 and CDR2: SGHTA, FQGTGA. The CDR3 covers 13 residues. The V and J ends lost 4 bases and 3 bases respectively, with 10 bases between them. The CDR3 nucleotides read TGTGCCAGCAGCTCAGGGGACCGCTACGAGCAGTACTTC. Its translation: CASSSGDRYEQYF.

At least ten counts were recorded for this clonotype. V gene TRBV15 combines with J gene TRBJ1-2; D is ambiguous. Germline lookup yields CDR1 LNHNV and CDR2 YYDKDF (reference sequence). Trimming stripped 4 bases from V and 2 bases from J, with 14 bases between. The CDR3 length is 15 residues. This chain's CDR3 is CATSISTGINYGYTF. The CDR3, as DNA: TGTGCCACCAGCATCTCGACCGGGATAAACTATGGCTACACCTTC.

This clonotype was found many times. The genes are TRBV18 and TRBJ1-5; D call uncertain. The germline V gene encodes CDR1 KGHSH and CDR2 LQKENI. Trimming removed 4 bases from V and 2 bases from J, with 15 bases in between. The CDR3 covers 16 residues. The CDR3 sequence is CASSRRPGEGNQPQHF. The CDR3 DNA reads TGTGCCAGCTCACGCCGCCCGGGCGAGGGCAATCAGCCCCAGCATTTT.